What follows describes a single TCR beta chain. Its antigen is as yet unknown. It may be a read error: a sequence one base away is much more abundant. Arm-PCR with iRepertoire HTBI primers amplified the CDR3 regions for these TCR beta libraries. TCRdb called the multiplex PCR reads again in MiXCR, with one record for every CDR3 protein. The table includes roughly 220,000 distinct CDR3 sequences, around 18% detected once. The source of the sample is a study of regulatory T cells in long-lasting Graves disease. Study-level results: Patients with persistent Graves' had lower TCR diversity than newly diagnosed patients.

Time point reported: newly diagnosed GD, antithyroid drugs for less than 3 months. PBMC-extracted RNA yielded the TCR library. Roughly 10-milliliter peripheral blood samples went into EDTA tubes. Between the trimmed V and J ends, which lost 2 bases and 2 bases, there was a span of 7 bases. The CDR3 has 15 residues. The V gene's germline CDR1 is MNHNS and CDR2 SASEGT. The chain has TRBV6-1 and TRBJ2-6; the D call may be TRBD1 or TRBD2 (5 bases each). Material: peripheral blood mononuclear cells (PBMCs), obtained at new diagnosis, from a patient treated with antithyroid drugs. This receptor was taken from a female donor with Graves disease. The CDR3 protein is CASSERGAGANVLTF. The DNA for the CDR3 is TGTGCCAGCAGTGAACGAGGGGCTGGGGCCAACGTCCTGACTTTC.